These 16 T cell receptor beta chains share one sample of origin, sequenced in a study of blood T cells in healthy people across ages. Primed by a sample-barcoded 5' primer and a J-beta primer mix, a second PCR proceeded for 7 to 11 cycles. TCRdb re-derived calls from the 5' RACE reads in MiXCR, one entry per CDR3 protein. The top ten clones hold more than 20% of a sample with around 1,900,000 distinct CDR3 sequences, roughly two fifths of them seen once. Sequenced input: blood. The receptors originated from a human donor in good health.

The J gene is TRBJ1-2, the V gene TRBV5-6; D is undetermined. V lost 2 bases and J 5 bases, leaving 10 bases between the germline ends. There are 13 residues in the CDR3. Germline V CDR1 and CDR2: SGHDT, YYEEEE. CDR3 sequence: CASSFTTDYGYTF. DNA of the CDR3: TGTGCCAGCAGCTTTACGACCGATTATGGCTACACCTTC.

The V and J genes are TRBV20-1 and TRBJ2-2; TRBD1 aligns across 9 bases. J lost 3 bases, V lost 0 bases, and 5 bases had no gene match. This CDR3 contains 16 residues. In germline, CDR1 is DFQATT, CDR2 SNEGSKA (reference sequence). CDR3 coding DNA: TGCAGTGCTAGAGATGGCCACAGGGGGCACACCGGGGAGCTGTTTTTT. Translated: CSARDGHRGHTGELFF.

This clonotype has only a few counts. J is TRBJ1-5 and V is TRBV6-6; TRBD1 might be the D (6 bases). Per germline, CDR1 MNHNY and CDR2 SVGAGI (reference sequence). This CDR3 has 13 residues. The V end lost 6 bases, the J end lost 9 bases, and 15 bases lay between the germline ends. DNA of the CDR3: TGTGCCAGCAGCTTACGGGACAACCGGCCCCAGCATTTT. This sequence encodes CASSLRDNRPQHF.

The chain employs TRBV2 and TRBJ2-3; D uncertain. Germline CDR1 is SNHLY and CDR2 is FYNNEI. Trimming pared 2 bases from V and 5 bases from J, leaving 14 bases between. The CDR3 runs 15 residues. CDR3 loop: CASSEPFSRIDTQYF. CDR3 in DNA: TGTGCCAGCAGTGAACCATTTTCTAGAATAGATACGCAGTATTTT. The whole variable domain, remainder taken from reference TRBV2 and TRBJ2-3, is EPEVTQTPSHQVTQMGQEVILRCVPISNHLYFYWYRQILGQKVEFLVSFYNNEISEKSEIFDDQFSVERPDGSNFTLKIRSTKLEDSAMYFCASSEPFSRIDTQYFGPGTRLTVL.

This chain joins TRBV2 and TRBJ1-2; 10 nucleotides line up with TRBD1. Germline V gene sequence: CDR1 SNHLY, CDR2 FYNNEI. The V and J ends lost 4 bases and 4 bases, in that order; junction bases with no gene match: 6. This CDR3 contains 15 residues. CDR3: CASSADRGEIYGYTF. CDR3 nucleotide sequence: TGTGCCAGCAGTGCGGACAGGGGGGAAATCTATGGCTACACCTTC.

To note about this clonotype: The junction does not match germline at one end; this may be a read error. CDR3 protein: CARSLLGTYGYTF. Written as DNA, the CDR3 is TGTGCCCGCAGTTTACTAGGGACCTATGGCTACACCTTC. V usage is TRBV27 and J usage is TRBJ1-2; possible D gene TRBD1, 5 bases. CDR1 and CDR2 from the germline V gene are MNHEY and SMNVEV (reference sequence). This CDR3 comprises 13 residues.

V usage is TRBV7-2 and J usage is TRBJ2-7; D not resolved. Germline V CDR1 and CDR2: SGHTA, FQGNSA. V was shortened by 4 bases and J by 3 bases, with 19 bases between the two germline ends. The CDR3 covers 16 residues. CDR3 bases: TGTGCCAGCAGCTCGAGCTGGTCTCCCTATTACTACGAGCAGTACTTC. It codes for CASSSSWSPYYYEQYF.

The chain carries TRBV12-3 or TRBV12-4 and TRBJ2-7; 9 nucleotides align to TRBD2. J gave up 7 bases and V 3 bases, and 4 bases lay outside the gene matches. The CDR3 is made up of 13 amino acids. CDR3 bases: TGTGCCAGCAGTTTGGGACTAGCACTGGAGCAGTACTTC. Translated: CASSLGLALEQYF.

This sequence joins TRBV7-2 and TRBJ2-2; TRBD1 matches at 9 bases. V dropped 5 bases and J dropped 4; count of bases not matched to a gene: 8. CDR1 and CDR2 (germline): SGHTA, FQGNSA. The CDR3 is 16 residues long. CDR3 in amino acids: CASSREGQGGTGELFF. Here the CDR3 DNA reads TGTGCCAGCAGCCGCGAGGGACAGGGAGGCACCGGGGAGCTGTTTTTT. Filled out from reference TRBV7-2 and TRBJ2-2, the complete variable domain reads GAGVSQSPSNKVTEKGKDVELRCDPISGHTALYWYRQSLGQGLEFLIYFQGNSAPDKSGLPSDRFSAERTGGSVSTLTIQRTQQEDSAVYLCASSREGQGGTGELFFGEGSRLTVL.

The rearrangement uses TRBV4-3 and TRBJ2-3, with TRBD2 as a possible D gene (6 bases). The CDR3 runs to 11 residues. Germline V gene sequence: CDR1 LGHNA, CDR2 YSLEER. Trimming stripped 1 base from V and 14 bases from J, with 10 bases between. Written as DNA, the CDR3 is TGCGCCAGCAGCCAAGGGGGGGTGTTGTATTTT. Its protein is CASSQGGVLYF.

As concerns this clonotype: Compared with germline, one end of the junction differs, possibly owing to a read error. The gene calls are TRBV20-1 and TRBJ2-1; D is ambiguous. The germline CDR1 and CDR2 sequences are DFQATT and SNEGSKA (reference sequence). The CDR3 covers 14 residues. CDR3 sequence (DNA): TGCAGTGCTAGAGATCTTTCCTCCCACAATGAGCAGTTCTTC. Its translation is CSARDLSSHNEQFF.

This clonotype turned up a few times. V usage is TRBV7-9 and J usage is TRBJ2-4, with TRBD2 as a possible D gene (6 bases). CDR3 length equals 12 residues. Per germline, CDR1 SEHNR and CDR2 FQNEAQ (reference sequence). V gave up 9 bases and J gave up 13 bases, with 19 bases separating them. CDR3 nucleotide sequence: TGTGCCAGTGGGAGGTCATCTGTGGGGCAGTACTTC. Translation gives CASGRSSVGQYF.

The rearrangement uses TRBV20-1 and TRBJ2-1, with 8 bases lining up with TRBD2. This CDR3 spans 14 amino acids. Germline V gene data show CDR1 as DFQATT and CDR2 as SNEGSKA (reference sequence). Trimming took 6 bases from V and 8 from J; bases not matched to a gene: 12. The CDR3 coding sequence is TGCAGTGCAGGTCGGGGGGGCGATTTACATGAGCAGTTCTTC. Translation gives CSAGRGGDLHEQFF.

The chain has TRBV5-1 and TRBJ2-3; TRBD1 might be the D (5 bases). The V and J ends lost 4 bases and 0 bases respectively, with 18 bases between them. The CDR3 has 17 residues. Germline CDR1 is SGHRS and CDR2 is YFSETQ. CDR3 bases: TGCGCCAGCAGCAAGGGGTTGACAGCCCTTAGCACAGATACGCAGTATTTT. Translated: CASSKGLTALSTDTQYF. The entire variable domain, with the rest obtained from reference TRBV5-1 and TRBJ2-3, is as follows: KAGVTQTPRYLIKTRGQQVTLSCSPISGHRSVSWYQQTPGQGLQFLFEYFSETQRNKGNFPGRFSGRQFSNSRSEMNVSTLELGDSALYLCASSKGLTALSTDTQYFGPGTRLTVL.

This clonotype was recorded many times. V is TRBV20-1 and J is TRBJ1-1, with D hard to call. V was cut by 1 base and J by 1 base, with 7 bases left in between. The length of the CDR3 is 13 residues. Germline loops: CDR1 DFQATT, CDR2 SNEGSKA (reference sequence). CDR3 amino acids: CSARGERNTEAFF. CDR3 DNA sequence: TGCAGTGCTAGAGGAGAACGGAACACTGAAGCTTTCTTT.

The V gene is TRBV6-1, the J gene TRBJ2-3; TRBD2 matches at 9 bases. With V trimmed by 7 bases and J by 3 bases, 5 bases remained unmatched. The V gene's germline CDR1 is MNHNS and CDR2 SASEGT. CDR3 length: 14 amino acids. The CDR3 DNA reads TGTGCCAGCACCACGGGACTAGCAACAGATACGCAGTATTTT. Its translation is CASTTGLATDTQYF.